Listed below are T cell receptor beta chains from one sample, sequenced in a study of cytomegalovirus exposure and HLA in healthy donors. Data came from immunoSEQ multiplex PCR; TCRdb stores just in-frame clones and leaves some out. This sample has about 140,000 clones, with about four fifths found just once. The sequenced sample was PBMCs. Every receptor here comes from a male donor in good health and CMV-seronegative. Each CDR3 is given with its conserved first and last residue. The order of the fields is D gene, J gene, V gene, clone size, CDR3 protein, CDR3 DNA. A D gene is named only where the DNA matches it firmly. Expanded clones are given a class, and other clones once, few, many or no size at all.

TRBD1,TRBJ1-1,TRBV9,NA,CASSVGQGAVGTEAFF,TGTGCCAGCAGCGTAGGACAGGGGGCAGTGGGAACTGAAGCTTTCTTT
TRBD1,TRBJ1-3,TRBV29-1,once,CSIQGATGNTIYF,TGCAGTATACAGGGGGCAACTGGAAACACCATATATTTT
NA,TRBJ2-2,TRBV7-9,NA,CASSFGGSDTGELFF,TGTGCCAGCAGCTTCGGGGGATCCGACACCGGGGAGCTGTTTTTT
NA,TRBJ1-2,TRBV19,once,CARSPGRGGYTF,TGTGCCAGATCACCAGGGAGGGGTGGCTACACCTTC
TRBD1,TRBJ1-2,TRBV7-9,NA,CASSHLTGVGYGYTF,TGTGCCAGCAGCCATCTCACAGGGGTTGGGTATGGCTACACCTTC
TRBD2,TRBJ2-1,TRBV12-5,NA,CASHSGGLVRQFF,TGTGCTAGTCATTCGGGGGGGCTAGTTAGGCAGTTCTTC
NA,TRBJ1-2,TRBV6-5,NA,CASSQGYGYTF,TGTGCCAGCAGCCAGGGGTATGGCTACACCTTC
TRBD1,TRBJ1-1,TRBV6-5,NA,CASSGDRGPYTEAFF,TGTGCCAGCAGTGGCGACAGGGGCCCTTACACTGAAGCTTTCTTT
TRBD1,TRBJ2-7,TRBV7-9,NA,CASSFQRGRVDEQYF,TGTGCCAGCAGCTTTCAGAGGGGGCGTGTGGACGAGCAGTACTTC
NA,TRBJ2-7,TRBV7-9,NA,CASSLGASYEQYF,TGTGCCAGCAGCTTAGGGGCTTCCTACGAGCAGTACTTC
NA,TRBJ1-2,TRBV4-3,NA,CASSQDRRGRGYTF,TGCGCCAGCAGCCAAGATAGGAGGGGACGGGGCTACACCTTC
TRBD2,TRBJ2-2,TRBV4-3,NA,CASSHPLGTASGGANTGELFF,TGCGCCAGCAGCCACCCACTCGGGACGGCTAGCGGGGGAGCGAACACCGGGGAGCTGTTTTTT
TRBD1,TRBJ1-5,TRBV6-5,NA,CASSSTGANQPQHF,TGTGCCAGCAGTTCGACAGGGGCCAATCAGCCCCAGCATTTT
TRBD2,TRBJ2-5,TRBV5-4,NA,CASRVAGQETQYF,TGTGCCAGCAGAGTAGCGGGGCAAGAGACCCAGTACTTC
TRBD2,TRBJ2-1,TRBV6-6,NA,CASEKGEGSYNEQFF,TGTGCCAGCGAAAAAGGGGAGGGCTCCTACAATGAGCAGTTCTTC
TRBD2,TRBJ2-3,TRBV10-2,NA,CASSESVASGGLSTDTQYF,TGCGCCAGCAGTGAGTCGGTGGCTAGCGGGGGACTCAGCACAGATACGCAGTATTTT
NA,TRBJ2-4,TRBV18,NA,CASSQVTTAKNIQYF,TGTGCCAGCTCCCAAGTTACTACAGCCAAAAACATTCAGTACTTC
NA,TRBJ1-5,TRBV7-2,few,CASSLAPVQPQHF,TGTGCCAGCAGCTTAGCGCCGGTACAGCCCCAGCATTTT
TRBD1,TRBJ2-7,TRBV18,NA,CASSPDRGSYEQYF,TGTGCCAGCTCACCAGACAGGGGCTCCTACGAGCAGTACTTC
TRBD1,TRBJ2-7,TRBV18,NA,CASSRGDRDYEQYF,TGTGCCTCCTCAAGGGGGGACAGGGACTACGAGCAGTACTTC
NA,TRBJ1-2,TRBV5-1,NA,CASSPGRGDYGYTF,TGCGCCAGCAGCCCGGGGAGGGGAGACTATGGCTACACCTTC
NA,TRBJ2-3,TRBV30,NA,CAWRGSTDTQYF,TGTGCCTGGAGGGGCAGCACAGATACGCAGTATTTT
NA,TRBJ2-1,TRBV19,NA,CASSIDGEDNEQFF,TGTGCCAGTAGTATCGACGGGGAAGACAATGAGCAGTTCTTC
NA,TRBJ1-1,TRBV5-4,NA,CASSLGQPNTEAFF,TGTGCCAGCAGCTTGGGACAGCCAAACACTGAAGCTTTCTTT
TRBD1,TRBJ1-6,TRBV18,NA,CASSPLGTGSGNSPLHF,TGTGCCAGCTCACCCCTGGGGACAGGGAGTGGAAATTCACCCCTCCACTTT
TRBD1,TRBJ2-7,TRBV7-8,NA,CASSADRALSYEQYF,TGTGCCAGCAGCGCAGACAGGGCACTCTCCTACGAGCAGTACTTC
NA,TRBJ2-7,TRBV5-6,few,CASSKQGSHSSYEQYF,TGTGCCAGCAGCAAACAGGGTTCCCATTCCTCCTACGAGCAGTACTTC
NA,TRBJ2-3,TRBV11-2,NA,CASSLERGLFDTQYF,TGTGCCAGCAGCTTAGAGCGGGGGCTGTTCGATACGCAGTATTTT
TRBD1,TRBJ1-5,TRBV5-6,NA,CASSLEGQGWNQPQHF,TGTGCCAGCAGCTTGGAAGGACAGGGATGGAATCAGCCCCAGCATTTT
NA,TRBJ2-4,TRBV6-5,few,CASSYRGTKNIQYF,TGTGCCAGCAGTTACAGGGGGACCAAAAACATTCAGTACTTC
TRBD1,TRBJ1-2,TRBV30,NA,CAWGPGQGASGYTF,TGTGCCTGGGGTCCGGGACAGGGGGCGTCTGGCTACACCTTC
TRBD1,TRBJ2-7,TRBV10-3,NA,CASRTGGYEQYF,TGTGCCTCACGAACAGGGGGGTACGAGCAGTACTTC
TRBD1,TRBJ1-6,TRBV27,NA,CASSPSTGDYSPLHF,TGTGCCAGCAGTCCCTCGACAGGGGACTATTCACCCCTCCACTTT
NA,TRBJ1-6,TRBV27,NA,CASRWTVNSPLHF,TGTGCCAGCCGTTGGACAGTAAATTCACCCCTCCACTTT
NA,TRBJ2-1,TRBV5-1,NA,CASSLAGGFYNEQFF,TGCGCCAGCAGCTTGGCCGGCGGGTTCTACAATGAGCAGTTCTTC
NA,TRBJ1-1,TRBV11-2,few,CASSSQGNTEAFF,TGTGCCAGCAGCTCGCAGGGAAACACTGAAGCTTTCTTT
TRBD1,TRBJ1-2,TRBV29-1,few,CSVDRGLGYTF,TGCAGCGTTGACAGGGGGCTCGGCTACACCTTC
NA,TRBJ1-5,TRBV5-5,NA,CASSRDGTRSNQPQHF,TGTGCCAGCAGCCGCGACGGGACACGTAGCAATCAGCCCCAGCATTTT
NA,TRBJ1-5,TRBV6-6,NA,CASSYLGPSPYQPQHF,TGTGCCAGCAGTTACTTGGGGCCCAGTCCCTATCAGCCCCAGCATTTT
TRBD2,TRBJ2-7,TRBV27,NA,CASSGGVSYEQYF,TGTGCCAGCAGTGGGGGGGTCTCCTACGAGCAGTACTTC
NA,TRBJ2-2,TRBV2,NA,CASSSDAGELFF,TGTGCCAGCAGTAGCGATGCCGGGGAGCTGTTTTTT
NA,TRBJ2-1,TRBV4-1,NA,CASSPAEPGDNEQFF,TGCGCCAGCAGCCCCGCCGAACCAGGGGACAATGAGCAGTTCTTC
TRBD1,TRBJ1-5,TRBV11-2,NA,CASSKGQGELPQHF,TGTGCCAGCAGCAAGGGACAGGGGGAACTGCCCCAGCATTTT
TRBD1,TRBJ2-1,TRBV4-3,NA,CASSHLQGAEQFF,TGCGCCAGCAGCCACCTCCAGGGGGCTGAGCAGTTCTTC
NA,TRBJ2-1,TRBV30,NA,CAWSIGGEQFF,TGTGCCTGGAGCATAGGGGGTGAGCAGTTCTTC
TRBD2,TRBJ2-5,TRBV5-1,once,CASSSTSGGLQETQYF,TGCGCCAGCAGCTCCACTAGCGGGGGGCTTCAAGAGACCCAGTACTTC
NA,TRBJ1-2,TRBV5-4,NA,CASSLEAGFYGYAF,TGTGCCAGCAGCTTAGAGGCAGGGTTCTATGGCTACGCCTTC
NA,TRBJ1-1,TRBV18,NA,CASSPSTDPNTEAFF,TGTGCCAGCTCACCTTCGACAGACCCTAACACTGAAGCTTTCTTT
NA,TRBJ2-5,TRBV7-8,once,CASSAGQGFSETQYF,TGTGCCAGCAGCGCGGGTCAGGGGTTCTCTGAGACCCAGTACTTC
NA,TRBJ1-5,TRBV19,NA,CASSPGLQPQHF,TGTGCCAGTAGTCCAGGGCTTCAGCCCCAGCATTTT
NA,TRBJ1-5,TRBV7-2,NA,CASSFYRVGNQPQHF,TGTGCCAGCAGCTTCTACAGGGTCGGCAATCAGCCCCAGCATTTT
TRBD1,TRBJ2-1,TRBV13,NA,CASSPRQGSYNEQFF,TGTGCCAGCAGCCCTCGACAGGGTTCCTACAATGAGCAGTTCTTC
NA,TRBJ2-7,TRBV6-5,once,CASSYSTGSSYEQYF,TGTGCCAGCAGTTACTCTACAGGTAGCTCCTACGAGCAGTACTTC
TRBD2,TRBJ2-3,TRBV19,NA,CASSPGGSDTQYF,TGTGCCAGTAGCCCGGGGGGGAGTGATACGCAGTATTTT
NA,TRBJ1-5,TRBV6-5,few,CASSRTVSNQPQHF,TGTGCCAGCAGTAGGACAGTTAGCAATCAGCCCCAGCATTTT